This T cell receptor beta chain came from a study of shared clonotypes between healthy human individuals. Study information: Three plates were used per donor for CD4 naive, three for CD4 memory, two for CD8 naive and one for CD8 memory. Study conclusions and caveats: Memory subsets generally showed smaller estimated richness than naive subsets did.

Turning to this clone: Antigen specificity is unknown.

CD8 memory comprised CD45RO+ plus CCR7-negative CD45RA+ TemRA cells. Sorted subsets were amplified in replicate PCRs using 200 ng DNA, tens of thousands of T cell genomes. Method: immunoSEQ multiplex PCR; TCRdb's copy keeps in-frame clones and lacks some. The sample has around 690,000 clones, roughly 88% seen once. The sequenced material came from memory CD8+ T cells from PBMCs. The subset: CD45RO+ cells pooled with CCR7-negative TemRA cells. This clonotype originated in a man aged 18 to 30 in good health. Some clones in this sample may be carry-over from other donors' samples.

The CDR3, as DNA: TGTGCCTGGACTGTAGAGAGCCTCTCCTATGGCTACACCTTC. Residues: CAWTVESLSYGYTF. V gene TRBV30 combines with J gene TRBJ1-2; D is undetermined. Trimming removed 4 bases from V and 4 bases from J, with 16 bases in between. CDR3 length: 14 residues. Germline V gives CDR1 GTSNPN, CDR2 SVGIG (reference sequence).